The rows below give T cell receptor beta chains drawn from one sample of a study of T cells after yellow fever vaccination. TCRdb analysed the 5' RACE reads with MiXCR anew, one entry per CDR3 protein. The table lists 120,000 or so distinct CDR3 sequences, roughly 15% of them singletons. The source material was CD8+ T cells sorted from PBMCs, sampled 5 days after the yellow fever booster vaccination. The receptors here all came from a man aged 18 to 29 who received the YFV17D yellow fever vaccine. CDR3s include the opening cysteine and the closing phenylalanine or tryptophan. The D gene is left open where the match is weak. Clone size, where shown, is once, few, many, or a class for clones that have expanded.

clone_size,v_call,j_call,d_call,cdr3_nt,cdr3_aa
few,TRBV20-1,TRBJ1-5,NA,TGCAGTGCTAGCCCCGATACAGGGAATCAGCCCCAGCATTTT,CSASPDTGNQPQHF
many,TRBV4-3,TRBJ2-2,TRBD2,TGCGCCAGCAGCGCAAGCGGGGGGGCTTTGGACACCGGGGAGCTGTTTTTT,CASSASGGALDTGELFF
few,TRBV29-1,TRBJ2-7,NA,TGCAGCGTTGAAGATGGAGGGGAAAGCTCCTACGAGCAGTACTTC,CSVEDGGESSYEQYF
NA,TRBV4-1,TRBJ2-3,TRBD2,TGCGCCAGCAGCCAGTCCCCTTCTAGCGGACTCACAGATACGCAGTATTTT,CASSQSPSSGLTDTQYF
NA,TRBV5-4,TRBJ1-5,NA,TGTGCCAGCAGCTTGGATAACGGAGCCGAGCATTTT,CASSLDNGAEHF
few,TRBV27,TRBJ2-1,NA,TGTGCCAGCAGTCTCCCTTTGGGTGAGCAGTTCTTC,CASSLPLGEQFF
few,TRBV2,TRBJ2-3,TRBD2,TGTGCCAGCAGGGTAAAGACTAGCGGGGGCCCTATTAGCACAGATACGCAGTATTTT,CASRVKTSGGPISTDTQYF
few,TRBV19,TRBJ2-2,NA,TGTGCCAGTAGTATAGCGGCAGCGAACACCGGGGAGCTGTTTTTT,CASSIAAANTGELFF
few,TRBV12-3/TRBV12-4,TRBJ2-7,NA,TGTGCCAGCAGTACAGTCCTCTCCTACGAGCAGTACTTC,CASSTVLSYEQYF
few,TRBV11-2,TRBJ1-2,NA,TGTGCCAGCAGCCGTCGTCAGGGAAACTTAAGGGGAGGCTACACCTTC,CASSRRQGNLRGGYTF
many,TRBV24-1,TRBJ2-1,TRBD1,TGTGCCACCGCCGTCACAGGGGGATACAATGAGCAGTTCTTC,CATAVTGGYNEQFF
NA,TRBV6-5,TRBJ2-2,TRBD2,TGTGCCAGCAGTTACTCCCGACTAGCGGGAGAGCACGGGGAGCTGTTTTTT,CASSYSRLAGEHGELFF
few,TRBV6-5,TRBJ1-2,NA,TGTGCCAGCAGTTACGGAGCCAGCTTTTATGGCTACACCTTC,CASSYGASFYGYTF
NA,TRBV4-1,TRBJ2-3,TRBD2,TGCGCCAGCAGCCACTTAGCGGGGGGGCCTCGCACAGATACGCAGTATTTT,CASSHLAGGPRTDTQYF
NA,TRBV4-3,TRBJ2-3,NA,TGCGCCAGCAGACTGGGCGGGGCGAGTACAGATACGCAGTATTTT,CASRLGGASTDTQYF
NA,TRBV7-9,TRBJ2-5,NA,TGTGCCAGCAGCCAAGTCGGGGCTACGAGAGAGACCCAGTACTTC,CASSQVGATRETQYF
NA,TRBV6-6,TRBJ2-1,NA,TGTGCCAGCAGTTACTCCCCGGTCGGGCGGGCCGCCTACAATGAGCAGTTCTTC,CASSYSPVGRAAYNEQFF
few,TRBV29-1,TRBJ2-1,NA,TGCAGCGTAGAGGGGTCCAATGAGCAGTTCTTC,CSVEGSNEQFF
few,TRBV14,TRBJ2-5,NA,TGTGCCAGCAGCCCCCGTTTCCTGTACCAAGAGACCCAGTACTTC,CASSPRFLYQETQYF
few,TRBV18,TRBJ2-3,TRBD2,TGTGCCAGCTCAACTAGCGGCGAGCAGTATTTT,CASSTSGEQYF
few,TRBV4-1,TRBJ2-5,NA,TGCGCCAGCAGCCAAGACTATCTTTGGGGGGAAGAGACCCAGTACTTC,CASSQDYLWGEETQYF
NA,TRBV6-2/TRBV6-3,TRBJ1-1,NA,TGTGCCAGCAGTTCCCAGGGGTTCACTGAAGCTTTCTTT,CASSSQGFTEAFF
NA,TRBV29-1,TRBJ2-3,TRBD2,TGCAGCGTTGACGGGACTAGCTTAAGCACAGATACGCAGTATTTT,CSVDGTSLSTDTQYF
few,TRBV4-3,TRBJ2-2,NA,TGCGCCAGCAGCCAAGATAGCGCCACCGGGGAGCTGTTTTTT,CASSQDSATGELFF
few,TRBV12-3/TRBV12-4,TRBJ1-5,NA,TGTGCCAGCAGCTTTGGTCAGCCCCAGCATTTT,CASSFGQPQHF
few,TRBV7-2,TRBJ2-3,TRBD2,TGTGCCAGCAGCTTAGTGCTAGCGGGGTCAGATACGCAGTATTTT,CASSLVLAGSDTQYF
NA,TRBV7-9,TRBJ2-5,TRBD2,TGTGCCAGCAGCAATCGTCTAGCGGGGGGCCCCCAGACCCAGTACTTC,CASSNRLAGGPQTQYF
NA,TRBV2,TRBJ1-1,NA,TGTGCCAGCAGTGACGGGGATGCCACTGAAGCTTTCTTT,CASSDGDATEAFF
NA,TRBV4-1,TRBJ1-2,TRBD1,TGCGCCAGCAGCCAAGATGATTCTACAGGGGTCATTAGCTATGGCTACACCTTC,CASSQDDSTGVISYGYTF
many,TRBV6-4,TRBJ2-3,TRBD1,TGTGCCAGCAGTGAAGCAGGGGGCGCCCCAGATACGCAGTATTTT,CASSEAGGAPDTQYF
few,TRBV6-2/TRBV6-3,TRBJ2-3,NA,TGTGCCAGCAGTTACTGGTCGGCAGGCCGGGTGAATACGCAGTATTTT,CASSYWSAGRVNTQYF
once,TRBV9,TRBJ2-6,NA,TGTGCCAGCAAAGACGGGGAAACTGGGGCCAACGTCCTGACTTTC,CASKDGETGANVLTF
NA,TRBV20-1,TRBJ2-5,NA,TGCAGTGCCCACAGGGTGGAGACCCAGTACTTC,CSAHRVETQYF
few,TRBV10-3,TRBJ2-1,TRBD2,TGTGCCATCAGTGAGGGAAGAAGCGGGGGGAACAATGAGCAGTTCTTC,CAISEGRSGGNNEQFF
NA,TRBV10-3,TRBJ2-5,NA,TGTGCCATTAGAGCCGGGGTGGGCCTGGAGACCCAGTACTTC,CAIRAGVGLETQYF
few,TRBV29-1,TRBJ1-1,NA,TGCAGCGTTGGGGTGGGGGAAGCTTTCTTT,CSVGVGEAFF
few,TRBV6-2/TRBV6-3,TRBJ2-1,NA,TGTGCCAGCAGTTACGGGGGCGGGTTCAATGAGCAGTTCTTC,CASSYGGGFNEQFF
few,TRBV5-1,TRBJ1-5,NA,TGCGCCAGCAGCGAACAGGGTCGCAATCAGCCCCAGCATTTT,CASSEQGRNQPQHF
few,TRBV6-2/TRBV6-3,TRBJ2-7,TRBD2,TGTGCCAGCGCCCGAGCGGGGGGACCCTACGAGCAGTACTTC,CASARAGGPYEQYF
NA,TRBV19,TRBJ2-3,TRBD2,TGTGCCAGTAGACAGACTAGCGCGAGCACAGATACGCAGTATTTT,CASRQTSASTDTQYF
few,TRBV27,TRBJ2-7,NA,TGTGCCAGCGCAGGGAACACCTACGACGAGCAGTACTTC,CASAGNTYDEQYF
NA,TRBV6-5,TRBJ1-2,TRBD1,TGTGCCAGCAGCTGGGGACAGGCCAACTATGGCTACACCTTC,CASSWGQANYGYTF
NA,TRBV7-9,TRBJ2-5,NA,TGTGCCAGCAGCGCCCGGGACACATACCAAGAGACCCAGTACTTC,CASSARDTYQETQYF
NA,TRBV13,TRBJ2-5,TRBD1,TGTGCCAGCAGCCAGACAGGGACGGGGGAGACCCAGTACTTC,CASSQTGTGETQYF
NA,TRBV7-9,TRBJ1-2,NA,TGTGCCAGCAGCTTAGCGGGGGGCAGTGTTGGTGGCTACACCTTC,CASSLAGGSVGGYTF
many,TRBV5-1,TRBJ2-1,TRBD1,TGCGCCAGCAGCTTGGAGGGGGCCCCCGATGAGCAGTTCTTC,CASSLEGAPDEQFF
few,TRBV10-2,TRBJ2-3,NA,TGCGCCAGCAGTGACAGGAGTATCACAGATACGCAGTATTTT,CASSDRSITDTQYF
NA,TRBV6-5,TRBJ2-3,NA,TGTGCCAGCAGTTACTCGCAAGATACGCAGTATTTT,CASSYSQDTQYF
few,TRBV13,TRBJ2-7,TRBD1,TGTGCCAGCGGACAGGGGAAGTTAAGCTCCTACGAGCAGTACTTC,CASGQGKLSSYEQYF
NA,TRBV29-1,TRBJ1-1,NA,TGCAGCGTAGTAAAGGGGGTCGAAGCTTTCTTT,CSVVKGVEAFF